This T cell receptor beta chain is from a study of OX40 agonist ivuxolimab in advanced cancers. Study background: In this cohort, patients received ivuxolimab, an agonistic anti-OX40 (CD134) antibody. Age averaged 60 years (range roughly 23 to 80), and 82.7% were male.

Libraries were prepared by immunoSEQ multiplex PCR; TCRdb keeps only in-frame clonotypes and omits some of them. The table includes roughly 97,000 clones, around 90% detected once. This CDR3 has 18 amino acids. With V trimmed by 3 bases and J by 0 bases, 11 bases remained unmatched. Germline CDR1 SGHTA, CDR2 FQGNSA. The sample was CD4+ or CD8+ T cells sorted from blood, taken in a trial of the OX40 agonist ivuxolimab. The sequence was obtained from an adult with an advanced solid tumor such as melanoma, head and neck, liver or kidney cancer. This rearrangement joins TRBV7-2 to TRBJ2-7; 10 nucleotides line up with TRBD2. The CDR3 DNA sequence: TGTGCCAGCAGCTTTTTTATAGCGGGGGGCCAGAGCTCCTACGAGCAGTACTTC. It translates to CASSFFIAGGQSSYEQYF.